This entry lists 20 T cell receptor beta chains sequenced from one sample in a study of T cell repertoires in cytomegalovirus infection. TCRdb reanalysed the reads using MiXCR and keeps one entry per CDR3 protein. The sample shows some 920,000 distinct CDR3 sequences, approximately 31% of them seen only once. These receptors are not linked to any known antigen. Sequenced here: cultured CD8+ T cells from PBMCs, sampled from culture after CMV antigen stimulation. The receptors shown here come from a human donor in good health (CMV status not recorded). Some clones in this sample may be carry-over from other donors' samples.

The V and J genes are TRBV6-1 and TRBJ1-1; D is possibly TRBD1 (6 bases). The V and J ends lost 2 bases and 0 bases respectively, with 10 bases between them. Germline V gene sequence: CDR1 MNHNS, CDR2 SASEGT. CDR3 length: 15 amino acids. CDR3 DNA: TGTGCCAGCAGTGAACGAGGGGGATTGAACACTGAAGCTTTCTTT. Amino acids: CASSERGGLNTEAFF.

The chain has TRBV27 and TRBJ2-2, with a weak D call TRBD2 (5 bases). CDR3 size: 14 residues. The V gene lost 6 bases and the J gene lost 3 bases, with 11 bases spanning the gap. The germline V gene has CDR1 MNHEY and CDR2 SMNVEV (reference sequence). The CDR3 loop reads CASRSGLYTGELFF. Here the CDR3 DNA reads TGTGCCAGCAGGTCGGGGTTGTACACCGGGGAGCTGTTTTTT.

The chain has TRBV19 and TRBJ2-3, with a tentative D call TRBD2 (6 bases). This CDR3 has 16 residues. Looked up from germline, CDR1 is LNHDA and CDR2 is SQIVND (reference sequence). With 1 base removed from V and 2 bases from J, the gap between germline ends came to 13 bases. In DNA form, the CDR3 reads TGTGCCAGTAGTATAGGTCTAGCGATGCTCACAGATACGCAGTATTTT. Protein: CASSIGLAMLTDTQYF.

The V and J genes are TRBV5-1 and TRBJ1-6; D is undetermined. V was pared by 4 bases and J by 10 bases, with 12 bases between. This CDR3 has 13 residues. Germline V gene lookup returns CDR1 SGHRS and CDR2 YFSETQ. This chain's CDR3 is CASSLGGESPLHF. The DNA of the CDR3 is TGCGCCAGCAGCCTGGGTGGGGAATCACCCCTCCACTTT.

The rearrangement joins TRBV4-2 to TRBJ1-5; D is unresolved. The germline V and J ends were trimmed by 3 bases and 3 bases, with 12 bases remaining between them. The germline V gene has CDR1 LGHNA and CDR2 YNFKEQ. The CDR3 consists of 15 residues. In DNA form, the CDR3 reads TGTGCCAGCAGCCAGCAAGGGTTCGCCAATCAGCCCCAGCATTTT. Translating it yields CASSQQGFANQPQHF.

This clonotype was recorded many times. The genes are TRBV7-2 and TRBJ2-7, with 16 bases aligning to TRBD2. Germline trimming cut 5 bases from V and 4 bases from J; bases unmatched to any gene: 5. There are 16 residues in the CDR3. CDR1 is SGHTA, CDR2 FQGNSA, per germline. Written as DNA, the CDR3 is TGTGCCAGCAGCCCGGGACTAGCGGGGGGGCCTTACGAGCAGTACTTC. Its translation is CASSPGLAGGPYEQYF. Full variable domain (rest looked up from reference TRBV7-2 and TRBJ2-7): GAGVSQSPSNKVTEKGKDVELRCDPISGHTALYWYRQSLGQGLEFLIYFQGNSAPDKSGLPSDRFSAERTGGSVSTLTIQRTQQEDSAVYLCASSPGLAGGPYEQYFGPGTRLTVT.

The chain carries TRBV6-2 or TRBV6-3 and TRBJ2-7; D is unresolved. Germline V lookup: CDR1 MNHEY, CDR2 SVGEGT. The CDR3 is made up of 14 amino acids. The V end was cut by 2 bases, the J end by 2 bases, with 10 bases between. This CDR3 is CASSYASAPYEQYV. CDR3 nucleotide sequence: TGTGCCAGCAGTTACGCGAGTGCTCCCTACGAGCAGTACGTC.

The chain combines TRBV12-3 or TRBV12-4 with TRBJ2-3; the match to TRBD2 covers 11 bases. J was trimmed by 2 bases and V by 3 bases; bases with no gene match: 7. The length of the CDR3 is 17 residues. The DNA of the CDR3 is TGTGCCAGCAGTTTCGTCCTAGCGGGGGGCCTCACAGATACGCAGTATTTT. This translates into CASSFVLAGGLTDTQYF.

The rearrangement uses TRBV20-1 and TRBJ2-7; 7 bases align to TRBD1. V gave up 0 bases and J gave up 2 bases; unmatched junction bases: 4. Looked up from germline, CDR1 is DFQATT and CDR2 is SNEGSKA (reference sequence). CDR3 length equals 14 residues. The CDR3 reads CSARDADRTYEQYF. In DNA form, the CDR3 reads TGCAGTGCTAGAGACGCGGACAGGACCTACGAGCAGTACTTC.

V gene TRBV7-8 combines with J gene TRBJ2-5, with 7 bases that match TRBD1. With V trimmed by 3 bases and J by 3 bases, 1 base remained unmatched. Per the germline V gene, CDR1 is SGHVS and CDR2 is FQNEAQ. CDR3 length: 13 amino acids. The CDR3 region has the DNA TGTGCCAGCAGCTTCGACAGGGAAGAGACCCAGTACTTC. Its protein product is CASSFDREETQYF.

The V call is TRBV11-2, the J call TRBJ2-1; 13 bases map to TRBD2. This CDR3 region has 16 residues. The J segment lost 6 bases and the V segment lost 5 bases, leaving 7 bases of the junction unmatched. Germline loops: CDR1 SGHAT, CDR2 FQNNGV. CDR3 region: CASSQRLAGGLNEQFF. The CDR3, as DNA: TGTGCCAGCAGCCAAAGACTAGCGGGGGGCCTCAATGAGCAGTTCTTC. The complete variable domain, with remaining parts taken from reference TRBV11-2 and TRBJ2-1, reads EAGVAQSPRYKIIEKRQSVAFWCNPISGHATLYWYQQILGQGPKLLIQFQNNGVVDDSQLPKDRFSAERLKGVDSTLKIQPAKLEDSAVYLCASSQRLAGGLNEQFFGPGTRLTVL.

A note on this clonotype: Just one base apart from a much larger clone, this may be a read error. V is TRBV28 and J is TRBJ1-2; possible D gene TRBD1, 6 bases. Germline CDR1 MDHEN, CDR2 SYDVKM. The CDR3 loop spans 12 amino acids. The DNA of the CDR3 is TGTGTCAGCAGCTACAGGGTCCATGGCTACACCTTC. Amino acids: CVSSYRVHGYTF.

This clonotype was observed a handful of times. The chain employs TRBV5-1 and TRBJ2-7; D gene ambiguous. CDR3 length: 13 residues. V lost 0 bases and J 3 bases, leaving 7 bases between the germline ends. The germline V gene has CDR1 SGHRS and CDR2 YFSETQ. In nucleotides, the CDR3 is TGCGCCAGCAGCTTGGATCAGGTCTACGAGCAGTACTTC. Protein sequence: CASSLDQVYEQYF.

The chain is built from TRBV6-1 and TRBJ2-2, with D possibly matching TRBD1 (5 bases). V was trimmed by 3 bases and J by 0 bases, leaving 11 bases between them. The germline V gene has CDR1 MNHNS and CDR2 SASEGT. The CDR3 consists of 16 residues. CDR3 loop: CASSDAGFANTGELFF. The CDR3 DNA follows: TGTGCCAGCAGTGATGCAGGGTTTGCGAACACCGGGGAGCTGTTTTTT.

This chain links TRBV29-1 with TRBJ2-3; D might be TRBD1 (6 bases). CDR3 length equals 14 residues. The ends were cut back, 5 bases at V and 4 bases at J, with 16 bases in the middle. CDR1 SQVTM and CDR2 ANQGSEA come from the germline V gene. As DNA, the CDR3 is TGCAGCGTTTGGGAAGCAGGGGCCGCAGATACGCAGTATTTT. Translating gives CSVWEAGAADTQYF.

The chain carries TRBV12-3 or TRBV12-4 and TRBJ1-3; D gene ambiguous. The V and J ends lost 5 bases and 3 bases respectively, with 17 bases between them. CDR3 length: 16 residues. The CDR3 nucleotides read TGTGCCAGCAGTCTACAGACCCTCGGTGATGGAAACACCATATATTTT. This translates into CASSLQTLGDGNTIYF.

There are a few counts of this clonotype. The chain carries TRBV15 and TRBJ1-5, with D hard to call. V lost 0 bases to trimming and J lost 3 bases, with 9 bases between them. The CDR3 extends over 15 amino acids. Germline CDR1 and CDR2: LNHNV and YYDKDF (reference sequence). The CDR3 region is CATSRDRGPNQPQHF. CDR3 DNA sequence: TGTGCCACCAGCAGAGATCGAGGGCCCAATCAGCCCCAGCATTTT.

The rearrangement joins TRBV9 to TRBJ2-3; 7 bases are a match to TRBD1. Per germline, CDR1 SGDLS and CDR2 YYNGEE. The CDR3 has 14 amino acids. After removal of 3 bases from V and 6 bases from J, the junction contained 7 bases not matched to a gene. CDR3 DNA: TGTGCCAGCAGCGATACCGGGACAGTTGATACGCAGTATTTT. This gives the protein CASSDTGTVDTQYF. Full variable domain (rest looked up from reference TRBV9 and TRBJ2-3): DSGVTQTPKHLITATGQRVTLRCSPRSGDLSVYWYQQSLDQGLQFLIQYYNGEERAKGNILERFSAQQFPDLHSELNLSSLELGDSALYFCASSDTGTVDTQYFGPGTRLTVL.

This clonotype was found a few times. The chain joins TRBV7-8 to TRBJ2-5, with 8 nucleotides matching TRBD2. Germline-derived CDR1 and CDR2 are SGHVS and FQNEAQ. Unmatched junction bases numbered 7, after V lost 5 bases and J lost 2 bases. The CDR3 runs to 15 residues. The CDR3 DNA follows: TGTGCCAGCAGCATCGTAGCGGGGAGGCAAGAGACCCAGTACTTC. Translation gives CASSIVAGRQETQYF. Full variable domain (rest looked up from reference TRBV7-8 and TRBJ2-5): GAGVSQSPRYKVAKRGQDVALRCDPISGHVSLFWYQQALGQGPEFLTYFQNEAQLDKSGLPSDRFFAERPEGSVSTLKIQRTQQEDSAVYLCASSIVAGRQETQYFGPGTRLLVL.

The chain employs TRBV28 and TRBJ1-5; 10 bases line up with TRBD1. Germline assignment: CDR1 MDHEN and CDR2 SYDVKM. V dropped 5 bases and J dropped 6; count of bases not matched to a gene: 7. The CDR3 loop spans 15 amino acids. CDR3 in DNA: TGTGCCAGCAGTAACCGGGACAGGGGCTTTCAGCCCCAGCATTTT. This sequence encodes CASSNRDRGFQPQHF.